This note documents a single T cell receptor beta chain sequence. These data belong to a study of early T cells in non-severe SARS-CoV-2 infection. CDR3 length: 15 residues. Germline V gives CDR1 DFQATT, CDR2 SNEGSKA (reference sequence). V was clipped by 1 base and J by 9 bases; unmatched bases: 9. TCRdb re-derived calls from the 5' RACE reads in MiXCR, one entry per CDR3 protein. Among more than 90,000 distinct CDR3 sequences listed, 11% were seen once. The receptor was isolated from an adult who was a healthcare worker with PCR-confirmed SARS-CoV-2 infection or an uninfected control (not recorded which). Sequencing was performed on whole blood. The J gene is TRBJ1-6, the V gene TRBV20-1; 7 bases line up with TRBD1. The CDR3 bases are TGCAGTGCTAGAGGGATCTACAGGGGTGGTTCACCCCTCCACTTT. Translation gives CSARGIYRGGSPLHF.